The 26 T cell receptor beta chains below all came from one sample that was sequenced in a study of CD8 T cells in ankylosing spondylitis. Whole-study findings and limits: Seemingly distinctive of ankylosing spondylitis blood was a TCR beta motif formed by eight highly homologous variants.

In TCRdb, the 5' RACE reads were re-called with MiXCR into one record per CDR3 protein. Among some 840,000 distinct CDR3 sequences listed, over 9.5% were seen once. No antigen is known for these receptors. Sequencing was done on a sample of blood, either unsorted or a sorted T cell fraction (not recorded which). These receptors were obtained from a male donor with ankylosing spondylitis.

The chain is built from TRBV7-2 and TRBJ2-2; D is possibly TRBD2 (7 bases). Germline loops: CDR1 SGHTA, CDR2 FQGNSA. Trimming removed 4 bases from V and 0 bases from J, with 9 bases in between. This CDR3 is 15 amino acids long. For the CDR3, the DNA is TGTGCCAGCAGCTGGGGGGGCGCGAACACCGGGGAGCTGTTTTTT. Amino acids: CASSWGGANTGELFF.

This clonotype was seen at least ten times. The chain is built from TRBV20-1 and TRBJ1-2; D might be TRBD1 (5 bases). Per the germline V gene, CDR1 is DFQATT and CDR2 is SNEGSKA (reference sequence). This CDR3 comprises 14 residues. Trimming shortened V by 4 bases and J by 0 bases, and 12 bases separated the two germline ends. CDR3 residues: CSATSTETNYGYTF. DNA of the CDR3: TGCAGTGCTACATCGACAGAGACTAACTATGGCTACACCTTC.

The chain links TRBV27 to TRBJ1-2; D ambiguous. Germline V gives CDR1 MNHEY, CDR2 SMNVEV (reference sequence). This CDR3 comprises 14 residues. The V and J ends lost 0 bases and 3 bases respectively, with 8 bases between them. The CDR3 loop reads CASSLSGFYYGYTF. CDR3 coding DNA: TGTGCCAGCAGTTTATCGGGGTTTTACTATGGCTACACCTTC.

The chain combines TRBV28 with TRBJ2-5; either TRBD1 or TRBD2 may supply D (5 bases each). V was clipped by 5 bases and J by 5 bases, with 21 bases between them. CDR1 MDHEN and CDR2 SYDVKM come from the germline V gene. The CDR3 is 16 amino acids. CDR3 DNA sequence: TGTGCCAGCAGTGAAGCATCGAGGGGCGCAGGGGAGACCCAGTACTTC. It specifies CASSEASRGAGETQYF.

A few counts support this clonotype. The chain joins TRBV28 to TRBJ1-4; a weak D match, TRBD1 (5 bases). Germline V gives CDR1 MDHEN, CDR2 SYDVKM. The CDR3 covers 14 residues. V was pared by 6 bases and J by 4 bases, with 12 bases between. Here the CDR3 reads CASREGLSNEKLFF. Here the CDR3 DNA reads TGTGCCAGCAGGGAGGGACTGAGTAATGAAAAACTGTTTTTT.

The CDR3 coding sequence is TGTGCCAGCAGCTTGGTGAGGGCAAGTGATTCACCCCTCCACTTT. Translation: CASSLVRASDSPLHF. V gene TRBV5-5 combines with J gene TRBJ1-6; D is unresolved. The V gene lost 0 bases and the J gene lost 8 bases, with 12 bases spanning the gap. The CDR3 loop spans 15 amino acids. The germline CDR1 and CDR2 sequences are SGHKS and YYEKEE (reference sequence). The whole variable domain, filled in from reference TRBV5-5 and TRBJ1-6, reads DAGVTQSPTHLIKTRGQQVTLRCSPISGHKSVSWYQQVLGQGPQFIFQYYEKEERGRGNFPDRFSARQFPNYSSELNVNALLLGDSALYLCASSLVRASDSPLHFGNGTRLTVT.

Here the CDR3 reads CASSLVPVSGNTIYF. The CDR3 region has the DNA TGCGCCAGCAGCTTGGTGCCGGTCTCTGGAAACACCATATATTTT. V and J are TRBV5-1 and TRBJ1-3; D is undetermined. The CDR3 is 15 residues long. Trimming stripped 0 bases from V and 0 bases from J, with 7 bases between. Germline assignment: CDR1 SGHRS and CDR2 YFSETQ.

The chain is built from TRBV7-2 and TRBJ1-1; D possibly corresponds to TRBD1 (6 bases). Trimming shortened V by 2 bases and J by 4 bases, and 14 bases separated the two germline ends. The CDR3 covers 15 residues. The germline CDR1 and CDR2 sequences are SGHTA and FQGNSA. Written as DNA, the CDR3 is TGTGCCAGCAGCTTACGGGGGGCGTTTGGCACTGAAGCTTTCTTT. The encoded protein is CASSLRGAFGTEAFF.

This clonotype was observed a handful of times. CDR3 in DNA: TGTGCCACCAGCACCAACCGCCCGAGCTCCTACAATGAGCAGTTCTTC. Translated: CATSTNRPSSYNEQFF. The chain has TRBV15 and TRBJ2-1, with D uncertain. The CDR3 covers 16 residues. Trimming stripped 4 bases from V and 0 bases from J, with 13 bases between. Germline V gene lookup returns CDR1 LNHNV and CDR2 YYDKDF (reference sequence).

The chain couples TRBV5-1 to TRBJ1-5; possible D gene TRBD1, 6 bases. The germline gives CDR1 SGHRS, CDR2 YFSETQ. CDR3 size: 14 residues. V lost 4 bases and J 9 bases, leaving 17 bases between the germline ends. The CDR3 bases are TGCGCCAGCAGCGGGGGGCTGCCCGGGGGGCCCCAGCATTTT. This encodes CASSGGLPGGPQHF.

The J gene is TRBJ1-6, the V gene TRBV9; no firm D call. The germline V and J ends were trimmed by 3 bases and 13 bases, with 11 bases remaining between them. Germline CDR1 SGDLS, CDR2 YYNGEE. The CDR3 consists of 12 residues. For the CDR3, the DNA is TGTGCCAGCAGCGCAAGGGATTTTCCCCTCCACTTT. This gives the protein CASSARDFPLHF. Looking up the rest from reference TRBV9 and TRBJ1-6 gives the full variable domain: DSGVTQTPKHLITATGQRVTLRCSPRSGDLSVYWYQQSLDQGLQFLIQYYNGEERAKGNILERFSAQQFPDLHSELNLSSLELGDSALYFCASSARDFPLHFGNGTRLTVT.

This clonotype has more than one count but fewer than ten. V and J are TRBV24-1 and TRBJ2-1, with D unclear. Germline V gives CDR1 KGHDR, CDR2 SFDVKD. Deletions cut 0 bases from V and 15 bases from J, with 14 bases between. The CDR3 length is 13 residues. This CDR3 reads CATSDLTELGLFF. For the CDR3, the DNA is TGTGCCACCAGTGATTTGACGGAGCTGGGTTTGTTCTTC.

In its sample, this clonotype was seen a few times. The chain carries TRBV5-1 and TRBJ2-2; unclear D gene. The CDR3 is 13 amino acids. Germline CDR1 SGHRS, CDR2 YFSETQ. V shed 5 bases and J shed 0 bases, with 5 bases lying between them. For the CDR3, the DNA is TGCGCCAGCAGAGGCACGAACACCGGGGAGCTGTTTTTT. It is translated as CASRGTNTGELFF. Variable domain in full (rest from reference TRBV5-1 and TRBJ2-2): KAGVTQTPRYLIKTRGQQVTLSCSPISGHRSVSWYQQTPGQGLQFLFEYFSETQRNKGNFPGRFSGRQFSNSRSEMNVSTLELGDSALYLCASRGTNTGELFFGEGSRLTVL.

CDR3 in DNA: TGCAGTGCCGAACGGAGTAACGATGAGCAGTTCTTC. It is translated as CSAERSNDEQFF. This sequence joins TRBV20-1 and TRBJ2-1; D unclear. Trimming pared 6 bases from V and 8 bases from J, leaving 14 bases between. Germline V gene data show CDR1 as DFQATT and CDR2 as SNEGSKA (reference sequence). This CDR3 region has 12 residues.

This clonotype was seen a handful of times. CDR3: CASQTGPYGYTF. The CDR3 coding sequence is TGTGCCAGTCAAACAGGCCCCTATGGCTACACCTTC. The rearrangement joins TRBV7-2 to TRBJ1-2; D possibly corresponds to TRBD1 (5 bases). Germline V gene lookup returns CDR1 SGHTA and CDR2 FQGNSA. The CDR3 loop spans 12 amino acids. V shed 9 bases and J shed 4 bases, with 12 bases lying between them.

This clonotype has only a few counts. The rearrangement joins TRBV7-2 to TRBJ2-7, with TRBD1 identical over 7 bases. J was trimmed by 2 bases and V by 4 bases; bases with no gene match: 5. CDR3 size: 14 residues. The germline gives CDR1 SGHTA, CDR2 FQGNSA. The CDR3 loop is CASSYDRVTYEQYF. The CDR3 nucleotides read TGTGCCAGCAGCTATGACAGGGTCACCTACGAGCAGTACTTC.

The chain uses TRBV7-9 and TRBJ2-7; 11 bases align to TRBD1. The CDR3 covers 17 residues. The V and J ends lost 5 bases and 8 bases, in that order; junction bases with no gene match: 17. Germline CDR1 reads SEHNR; CDR2 reads FQNEAQ (reference sequence). The CDR3 protein is CASSPTPSGTGGIKQYF. CDR3 DNA sequence: TGTGCCAGCAGCCCTACCCCCTCCGGGACAGGGGGTATCAAGCAGTACTTC.

This rearrangement joins TRBV6-5 to TRBJ2-1; D might be TRBD1 (5 bases). The CDR3 runs to 17 residues. In germline, CDR1 is MNHEY, CDR2 SVGAGI. V was shortened by 0 bases and J by 2 bases, with 14 bases between the two germline ends. In DNA, the CDR3 is TGTGCCAGCAGTTACTCGGAGTTCAGGGTACCCTACAATGAGCAGTTCTTC. It codes for CASSYSEFRVPYNEQFF.

This CDR3 reads CASSETVGTTGELFF. CDR3 DNA sequence: TGTGCCAGCAGTGAAACAGTTGGCACCACCGGGGAGCTGTTTTTT. The rearrangement links TRBV6-1 to TRBJ2-2; D unresolved. Germline V lookup: CDR1 MNHNS, CDR2 SASEGT. The CDR3 length is 15 residues. V was cut by 2 bases and J by 4 bases, with 11 bases left in between.

The chain employs TRBV5-1 and TRBJ2-3, with D perhaps TRBD1 (5 bases). This CDR3 spans 15 amino acids. The germline CDR1 and CDR2 sequences are SGHRS and YFSETQ. V shed 6 bases and J shed 6 bases, with 20 bases lying between them. This CDR3 is CASTATGTLGDTQYF. In nucleotides, the CDR3 is TGCGCCAGCACAGCAACAGGTACCTTAGGGGATACGCAGTATTTT.

This clonotype was found a few times. V and J are TRBV5-1 and TRBJ2-7; D is ambiguous. V dropped 4 bases and J dropped 3 bases, with 11 bases sitting between them. The CDR3 has 13 residues. The germline V gene has CDR1 SGHRS and CDR2 YFSETQ. CDR3 amino acids: CASSIYGDYEQYF. CDR3 DNA sequence: TGCGCCAGCAGCATATATGGGGACTACGAGCAGTACTTC. The whole variable domain, remainder taken from reference TRBV5-1 and TRBJ2-7, is KAGVTQTPRYLIKTRGQQVTLSCSPISGHRSVSWYQQTPGQGLQFLFEYFSETQRNKGNFPGRFSGRQFSNSRSEMNVSTLELGDSALYLCASSIYGDYEQYFGPGTRLTVT.

The sample holds many counts of this clonotype. This chain joins TRBV29-1 and TRBJ1-1; possible D gene TRBD1, 5 bases. V was cut by 4 bases and J by 7 bases, with 13 bases left in between. Germline-derived CDR1 and CDR2 are SQVTM and ANQGSEA. The CDR3 sequence is 12 residues long. CDR3 region: CSVAPLGVEAFF. The CDR3 DNA sequence: TGCAGCGTTGCTCCTTTAGGGGTTGAAGCTTTCTTT.

A few counts support this clonotype. The chain links TRBV29-1 to TRBJ2-7; 7 nucleotides agree with TRBD2. With V trimmed by 0 bases and J by 3 bases, 2 bases remained unmatched. This CDR3 is 13 amino acids long. Per germline, CDR1 SQVTM and CDR2 ANQGSEA. The chain's CDR3 is CSVEESSGYEQYF. The DNA for the CDR3 is TGCAGCGTTGAAGAGTCTAGCGGCTACGAGCAGTACTTC.

The chain is built from TRBV2 and TRBJ2-3; tentatively, D is TRBD1 (5 bases). This CDR3 is built from 12 residues. CDR1 is SNHLY, CDR2 FYNNEI, per germline. V dropped 6 bases and J dropped 6 bases, with 10 bases sitting between them. In nucleotides, the CDR3 is TGTGCCAGCAGAGGCAGGGATGATACGCAGTATTTT. Its translation is CASRGRDDTQYF.

This clonotype was recorded at least ten times. The chain combines TRBV20-1 with TRBJ1-5, with no clear D. The germline V gene has CDR1 DFQATT and CDR2 SNEGSKA (reference sequence). Trimming pared 3 bases from V and 4 bases from J, leaving 7 bases between. The CDR3 totals 12 residues. The CDR3 region has the DNA TGCAGTGCTAGTTGGGGAAATCAGCCCCAGCATTTT. Translation: CSASWGNQPQHF.

The chain carries TRBV4-3 and TRBJ2-2, with D perhaps TRBD2 (6 bases). The CDR3 spans 15 residues. Germline V gene sequence: CDR1 LGHNA, CDR2 YSLEER. Trimming removed 0 bases at V and 8 bases at J, with 13 bases between. Here the CDR3 DNA reads TGCGCCAGCAGCCAAGATCGGAGGGGTCGGGGGGAGCTGTTTTTT. Its translation is CASSQDRRGRGELFF.